This T cell receptor (beta chain) was documented in a study of control samples from healthy donors and cancer patients. From germline, CDR1 is SEHNR and CDR2 FQNEAQ (reference sequence). This CDR3 contains 16 residues. Trimming cost V 2 bases and J 3 bases; bases outside gene matches: 7. Generated by immunoSEQ multiplex PCR, the TCRdb table keeps only in-frame clones and is missing some. Here the sample spans more than 95,000 clones, more than 75% being singletons. The sequenced sample consisted of blood. This sequence joins TRBV7-9 and TRBJ1-2; 9 nucleotides agree with TRBD1. This TCR was recovered from a man in his sixties in good health. Here the CDR3 reads CASSLSGQGIDYGYTF. The CDR3 DNA reads as TGTGCCAGCAGCTTATCGGGACAGGGTATCGACTATGGCTACACCTTC.